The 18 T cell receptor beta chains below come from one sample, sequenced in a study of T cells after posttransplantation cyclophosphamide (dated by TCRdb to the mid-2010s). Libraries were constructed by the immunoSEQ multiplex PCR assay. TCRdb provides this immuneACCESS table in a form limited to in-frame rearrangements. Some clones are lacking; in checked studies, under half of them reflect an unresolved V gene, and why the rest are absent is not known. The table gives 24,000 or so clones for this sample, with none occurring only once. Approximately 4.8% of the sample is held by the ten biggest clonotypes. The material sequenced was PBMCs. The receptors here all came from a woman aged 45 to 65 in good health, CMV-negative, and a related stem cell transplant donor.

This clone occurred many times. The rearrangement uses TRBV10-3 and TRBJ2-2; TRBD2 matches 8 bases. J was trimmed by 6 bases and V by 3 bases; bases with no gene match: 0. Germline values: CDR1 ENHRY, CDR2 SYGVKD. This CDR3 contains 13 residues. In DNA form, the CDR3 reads TGTGCCATCAGTGAAGCGGGGGCCGGGGAGCTGTTTTTT. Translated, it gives CAISEAGAGELFF.

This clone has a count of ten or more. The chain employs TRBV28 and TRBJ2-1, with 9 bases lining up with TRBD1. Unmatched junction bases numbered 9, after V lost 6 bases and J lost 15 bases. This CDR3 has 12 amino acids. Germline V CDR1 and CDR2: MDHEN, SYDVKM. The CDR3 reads CASSLGTGSPFF. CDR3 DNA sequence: TGTGCCAGCAGCCTTGGGACAGGGAGCCCGTTCTTC.

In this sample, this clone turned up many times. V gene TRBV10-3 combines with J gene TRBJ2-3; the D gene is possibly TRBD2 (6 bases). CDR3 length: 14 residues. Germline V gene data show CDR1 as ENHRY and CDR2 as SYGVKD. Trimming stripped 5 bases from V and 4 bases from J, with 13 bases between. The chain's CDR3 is CAISYGRGADTQYF. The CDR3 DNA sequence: TGTGCCATCAGTTACGGGAGAGGGGCAGATACGCAGTATTTT.

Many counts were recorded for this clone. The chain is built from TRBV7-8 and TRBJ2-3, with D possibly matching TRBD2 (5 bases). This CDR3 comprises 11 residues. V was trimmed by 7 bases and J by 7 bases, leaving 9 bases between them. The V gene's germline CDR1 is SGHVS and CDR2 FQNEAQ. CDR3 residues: CASTLANTQYF. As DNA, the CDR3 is TGTGCCAGCACCCTAGCTAATACGCAGTATTTT.

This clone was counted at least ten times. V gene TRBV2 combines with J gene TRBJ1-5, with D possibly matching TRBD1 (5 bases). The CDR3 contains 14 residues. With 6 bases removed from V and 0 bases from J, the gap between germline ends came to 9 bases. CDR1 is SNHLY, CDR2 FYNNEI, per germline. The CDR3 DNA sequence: TGTGCCAGCAGCGGACAATATAGCAATCAGCCCCAGCATTTT. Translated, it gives CASSGQYSNQPQHF.

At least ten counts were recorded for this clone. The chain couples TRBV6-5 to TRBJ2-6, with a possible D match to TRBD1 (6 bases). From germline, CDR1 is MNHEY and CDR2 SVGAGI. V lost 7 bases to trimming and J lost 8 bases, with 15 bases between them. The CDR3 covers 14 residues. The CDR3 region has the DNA TGTGCCAGCAAGTGGCAGGGGTATACCAACGTCCTGACTTTC. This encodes CASKWQGYTNVLTF.

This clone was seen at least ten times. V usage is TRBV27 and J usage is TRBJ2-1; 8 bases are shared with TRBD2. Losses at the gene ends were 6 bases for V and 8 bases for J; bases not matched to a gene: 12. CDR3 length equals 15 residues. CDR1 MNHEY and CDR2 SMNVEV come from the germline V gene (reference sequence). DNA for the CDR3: TGTGCCAGCAGGGACCCGGGGACTAGACTCTATGAGCAGTTCTTC. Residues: CASRDPGTRLYEQFF.

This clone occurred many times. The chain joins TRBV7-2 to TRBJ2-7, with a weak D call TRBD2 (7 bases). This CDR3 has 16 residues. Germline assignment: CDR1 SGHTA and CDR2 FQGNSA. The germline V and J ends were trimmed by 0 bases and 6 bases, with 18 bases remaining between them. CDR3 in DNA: TGTGCCAGCAGCTTAGCTTCCTGGGGGGGGGCGGTCGAGCAGTACTTC. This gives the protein CASSLASWGGAVEQYF.

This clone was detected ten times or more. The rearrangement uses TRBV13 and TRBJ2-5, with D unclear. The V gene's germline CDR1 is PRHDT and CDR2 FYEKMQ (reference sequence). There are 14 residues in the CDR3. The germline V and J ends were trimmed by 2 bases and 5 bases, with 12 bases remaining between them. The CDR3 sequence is CASSLNIAMETQYF. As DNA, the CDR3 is TGTGCCAGCAGCTTAAATATAGCTATGGAGACCCAGTACTTC.

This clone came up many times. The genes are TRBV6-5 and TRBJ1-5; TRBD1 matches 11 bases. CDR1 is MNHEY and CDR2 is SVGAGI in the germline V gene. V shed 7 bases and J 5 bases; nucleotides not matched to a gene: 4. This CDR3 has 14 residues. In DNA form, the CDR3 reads TGTGCCAGCACCCGGGGACAGGGGGATCAGCCCCAGCATTTT. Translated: CASTRGQGDQPQHF.

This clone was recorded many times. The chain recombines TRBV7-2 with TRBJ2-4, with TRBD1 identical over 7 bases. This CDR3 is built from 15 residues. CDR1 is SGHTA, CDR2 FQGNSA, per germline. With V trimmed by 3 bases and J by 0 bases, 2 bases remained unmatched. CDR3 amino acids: CASSLGQLAKNIQYF. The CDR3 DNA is TGTGCCAGCAGCTTGGGACAGTTAGCCAAAAACATTCAGTACTTC.

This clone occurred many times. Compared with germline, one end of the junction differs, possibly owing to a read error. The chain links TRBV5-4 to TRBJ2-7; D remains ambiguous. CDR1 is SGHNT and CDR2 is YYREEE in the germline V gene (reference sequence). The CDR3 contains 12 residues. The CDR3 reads CAGSLDVSEQYF. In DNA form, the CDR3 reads TGTGCCGGCAGCTTGGATGTCTCCGAGCAGTACTTC.

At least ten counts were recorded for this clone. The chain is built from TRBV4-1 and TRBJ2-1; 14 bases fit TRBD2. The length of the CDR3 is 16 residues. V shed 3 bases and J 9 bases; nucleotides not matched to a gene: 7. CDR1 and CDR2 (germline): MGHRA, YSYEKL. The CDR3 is CASSQPTSGGAPEQFF. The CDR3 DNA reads TGCGCCAGCAGCCAGCCGACTAGCGGGGGGGCGCCTGAGCAGTTCTTC.

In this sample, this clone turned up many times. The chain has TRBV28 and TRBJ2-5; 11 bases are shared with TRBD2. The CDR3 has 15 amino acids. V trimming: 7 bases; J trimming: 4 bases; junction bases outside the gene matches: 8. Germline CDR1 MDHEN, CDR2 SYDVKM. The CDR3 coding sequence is TGTGCCAGCACAAATAGCGGGAGGGCCCCAGAGACCCAGTACTTC. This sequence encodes CASTNSGRAPETQYF. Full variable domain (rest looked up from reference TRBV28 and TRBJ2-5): DVKVTQSSRYLVKRTGEKVFLECVQDMDHENMFWYRQDPGLGLRLIYFSYDVKMKEKGDIPEGYSVSREKKERFSLILESASTNQTSMYLCASTNSGRAPETQYFGPGTRLLVL.

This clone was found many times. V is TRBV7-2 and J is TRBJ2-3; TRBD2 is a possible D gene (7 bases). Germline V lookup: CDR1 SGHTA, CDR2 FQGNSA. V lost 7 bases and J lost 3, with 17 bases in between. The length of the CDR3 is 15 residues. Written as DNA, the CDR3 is TGTGCCAGCAATGGGGCGGGGGCTTTGACAGATACGCAGTATTTT. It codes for CASNGAGALTDTQYF.

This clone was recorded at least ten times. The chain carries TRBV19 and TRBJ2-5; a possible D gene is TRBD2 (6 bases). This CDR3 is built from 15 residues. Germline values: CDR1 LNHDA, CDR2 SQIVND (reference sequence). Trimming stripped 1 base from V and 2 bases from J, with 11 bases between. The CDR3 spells CASSIGGSGQETQYF. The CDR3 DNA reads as TGTGCCAGTAGTATAGGAGGGAGCGGGCAAGAGACCCAGTACTTC.

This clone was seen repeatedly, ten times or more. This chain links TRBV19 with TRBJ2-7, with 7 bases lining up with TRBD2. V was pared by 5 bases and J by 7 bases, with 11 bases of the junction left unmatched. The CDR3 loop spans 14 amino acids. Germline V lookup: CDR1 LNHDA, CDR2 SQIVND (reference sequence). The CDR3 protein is CASSLGGTFGEQYF. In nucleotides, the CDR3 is TGTGCCAGTAGTTTGGGGGGGACGTTCGGAGAGCAGTACTTC.

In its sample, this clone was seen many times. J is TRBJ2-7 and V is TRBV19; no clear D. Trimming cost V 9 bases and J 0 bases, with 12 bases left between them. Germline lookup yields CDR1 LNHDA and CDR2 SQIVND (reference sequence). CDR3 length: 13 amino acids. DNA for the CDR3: TGTGCCAGCAAGGAGAGCAGCTCCTACGAGCAGTACTTC. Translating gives CASKESSSYEQYF.